This T cell receptor (beta chain) is from a study of Graves' ophthalmopathy and Graves' hyperthyroidism. There are many counts of this clonotype. The antigen is unknown. The germline gives CDR1 ENHRY, CDR2 SYGVKD. The V end was cut by 6 bases, the J end by 0 bases, with 24 bases between. The CDR3 covers 19 residues. Amplified material comprised TCR beta CDR3 regions derived from RNA transcripts. Second-round multiplex PCR came after first-round RT-PCR with HTBI primers. In TCRdb, the multiplex PCR reads were re-called with MiXCR into one record per CDR3 protein. The table records almost 750,000 distinct CDR3 sequences, 35% to 50% of them present only once. Where ophthalmopathy was present, donors had moderate-to-severe activity, CAS ≥3, NOSPECS ≥4 and duration under 3 months. Exclusion applied to patients with other autoimmune diseases, uncontrolled infections, pregnancy or lactation. PBMCs had their origin in fresh peripheral blood (roughly 9.3 ml).

Whole-study findings and limits: At about 70% sensitivity and 72% to 75% specificity, the model predicted progression of the ophthalmopathy.

Material: peripheral blood. The clonotype comes from an adult man with Graves' ophthalmopathy. V and J are TRBV10-3 and TRBJ1-5; maybe TRBD1 (5 bases). The CDR3 nucleotides are TGTGCCATCAGCCACCCTCGGGGCGGAGAAGCCTATAGCAATCAGCCCCAGCATTTT. Translation gives CAISHPRGGEAYSNQPQHF.